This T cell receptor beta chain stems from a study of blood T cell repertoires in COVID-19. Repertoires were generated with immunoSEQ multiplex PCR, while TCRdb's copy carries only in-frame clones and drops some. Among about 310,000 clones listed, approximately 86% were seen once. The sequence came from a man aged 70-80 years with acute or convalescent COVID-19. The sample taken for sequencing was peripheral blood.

The CDR3 loop reads CASSPLGGQETQYF. For the CDR3, the DNA is TGTGCCAGCTCACCGTTGGGGGGACAAGAGACCCAGTACTTC. The V call is TRBV18, the J call TRBJ2-5; D is perhaps TRBD2 (6 bases). Germline V CDR1 and CDR2: KGHSH, LQKENI. V shed 3 bases and J shed 2 bases, with 10 bases lying between them. The CDR3 is made up of 14 amino acids.